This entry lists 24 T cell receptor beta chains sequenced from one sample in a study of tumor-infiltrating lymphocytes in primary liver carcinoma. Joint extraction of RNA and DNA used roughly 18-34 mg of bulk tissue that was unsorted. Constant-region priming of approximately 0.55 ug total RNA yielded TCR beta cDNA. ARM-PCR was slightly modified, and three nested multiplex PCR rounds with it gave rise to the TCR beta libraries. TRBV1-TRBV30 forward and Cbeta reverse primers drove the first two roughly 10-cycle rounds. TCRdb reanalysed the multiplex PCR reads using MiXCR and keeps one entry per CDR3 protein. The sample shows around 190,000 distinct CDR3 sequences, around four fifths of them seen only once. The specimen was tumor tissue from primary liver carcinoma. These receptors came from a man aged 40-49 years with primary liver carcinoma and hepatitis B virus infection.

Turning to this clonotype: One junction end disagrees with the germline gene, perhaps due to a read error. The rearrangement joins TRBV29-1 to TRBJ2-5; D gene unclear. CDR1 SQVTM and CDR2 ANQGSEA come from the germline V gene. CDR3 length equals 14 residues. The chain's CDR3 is CSYRMASFQETQCF. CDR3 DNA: TGCAGCTATAGGATGGCATCGTTTCAAGAGACCCAGTGCTTC.

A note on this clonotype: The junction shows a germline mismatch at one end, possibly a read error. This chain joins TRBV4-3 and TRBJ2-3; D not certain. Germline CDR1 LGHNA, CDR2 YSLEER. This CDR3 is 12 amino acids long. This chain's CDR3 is CASSPRTNTQYF. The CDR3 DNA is TGCGCCAGCAGCCCGCGCACAAATACGCAGTATTTT.

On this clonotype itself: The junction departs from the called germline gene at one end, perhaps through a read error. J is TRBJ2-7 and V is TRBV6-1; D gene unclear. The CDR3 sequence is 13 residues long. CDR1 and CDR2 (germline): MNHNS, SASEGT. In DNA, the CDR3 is TGTGCCAGCAATTCGGTCCCTAACGGCGAGCAATACTTC. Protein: CASNSVPNGEQYF.

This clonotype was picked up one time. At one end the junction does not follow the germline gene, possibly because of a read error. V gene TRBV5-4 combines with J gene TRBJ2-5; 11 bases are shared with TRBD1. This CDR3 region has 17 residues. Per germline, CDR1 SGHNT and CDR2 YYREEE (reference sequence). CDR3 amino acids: CASSNLGQGATQETQNF. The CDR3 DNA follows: TGTGCCAGCAGCAACCTAGGACAGGGGGCGACTCAAGAGACCCAGAACTTC.

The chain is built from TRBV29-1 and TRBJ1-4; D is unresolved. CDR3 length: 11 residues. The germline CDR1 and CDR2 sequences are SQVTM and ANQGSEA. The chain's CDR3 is CNCGTQEKLFF. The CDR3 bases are TGCAACTGCGGAACTCAGGAAAAACTGTTTTTT.

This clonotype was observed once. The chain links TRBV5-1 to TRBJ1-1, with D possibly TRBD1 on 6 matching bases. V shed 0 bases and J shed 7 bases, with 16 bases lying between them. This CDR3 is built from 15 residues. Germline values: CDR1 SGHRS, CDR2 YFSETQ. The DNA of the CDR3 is TGCGCCAGCAGCTTGGTTATAGGGGGGGACATTGAAGCTTTCTTT. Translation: CASSLVIGGDIEAFF.

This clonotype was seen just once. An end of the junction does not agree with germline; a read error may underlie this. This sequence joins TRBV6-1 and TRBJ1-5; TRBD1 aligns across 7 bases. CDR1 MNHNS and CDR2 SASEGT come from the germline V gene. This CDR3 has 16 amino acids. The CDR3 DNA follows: TGTGCCAGCGGAATAGACAGGGCTTATAGCAATCAGCTCCAGCATTTT. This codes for CASGIDRAYSNQLQHF.

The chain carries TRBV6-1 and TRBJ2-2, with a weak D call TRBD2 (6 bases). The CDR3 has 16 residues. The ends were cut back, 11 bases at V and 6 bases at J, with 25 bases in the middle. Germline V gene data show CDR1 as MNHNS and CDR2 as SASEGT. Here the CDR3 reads CAGIEVSTSLPGELFF. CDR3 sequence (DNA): TGTGCCGGCATTGAAGTCTCCACTAGCTTACCCGGGGAGCTGTTTTTT.

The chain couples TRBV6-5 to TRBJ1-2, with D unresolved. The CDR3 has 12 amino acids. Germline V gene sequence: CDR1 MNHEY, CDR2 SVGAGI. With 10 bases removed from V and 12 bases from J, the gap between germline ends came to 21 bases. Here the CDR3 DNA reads TGTGCCACCCTAGATCATGCCGCAATGCACACCTTC. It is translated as CATLDHAAMHTF.

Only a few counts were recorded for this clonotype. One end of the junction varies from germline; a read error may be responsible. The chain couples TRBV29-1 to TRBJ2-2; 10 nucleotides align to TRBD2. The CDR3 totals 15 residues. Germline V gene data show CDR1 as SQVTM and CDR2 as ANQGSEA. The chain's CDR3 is CSVGTSAANTGGLFF. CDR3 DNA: TGCAGTGTTGGGACTAGCGCGGCAAACACCGGGGGGCTGTTTTTT.

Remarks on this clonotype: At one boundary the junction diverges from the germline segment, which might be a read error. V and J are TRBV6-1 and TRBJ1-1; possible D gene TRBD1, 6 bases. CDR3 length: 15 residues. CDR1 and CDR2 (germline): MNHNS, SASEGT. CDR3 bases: TGTACCAGCTATGTGGGGGCGCATGCGGTTGGCGTACCTTTCTTT. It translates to CTSYVGAHAVGVPFF.

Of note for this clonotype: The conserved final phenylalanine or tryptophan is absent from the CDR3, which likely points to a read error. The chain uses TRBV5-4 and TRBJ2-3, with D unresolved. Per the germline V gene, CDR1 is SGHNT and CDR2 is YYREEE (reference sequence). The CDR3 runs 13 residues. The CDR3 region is CARSLRSTDTQYI. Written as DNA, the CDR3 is TGTGCCAGGAGCTTGAGGAGCACAGATACGCAGTATATT.

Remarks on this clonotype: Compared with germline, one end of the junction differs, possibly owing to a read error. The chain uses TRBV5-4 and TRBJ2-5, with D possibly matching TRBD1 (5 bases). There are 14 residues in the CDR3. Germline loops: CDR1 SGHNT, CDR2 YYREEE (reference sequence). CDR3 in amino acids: CASSPAQVDETQYF. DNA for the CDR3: TGTGCCAGCAGTCCAGCACAGGTGGATGAGACCCAATACTTC.

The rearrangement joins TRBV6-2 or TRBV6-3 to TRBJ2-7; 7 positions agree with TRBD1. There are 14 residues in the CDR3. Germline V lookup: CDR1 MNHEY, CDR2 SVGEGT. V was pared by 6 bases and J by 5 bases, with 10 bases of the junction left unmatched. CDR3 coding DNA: TGTGCCAGCAGCCTACAGGACAGGACCCACGAGCAGTACTTC. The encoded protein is CASSLQDRTHEQYF.

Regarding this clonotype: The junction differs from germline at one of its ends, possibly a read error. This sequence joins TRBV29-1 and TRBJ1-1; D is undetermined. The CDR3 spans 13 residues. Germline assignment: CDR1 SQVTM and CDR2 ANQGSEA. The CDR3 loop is CRVLRTSGSEAIF. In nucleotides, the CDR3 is TGCAGGGTTTTAAGGACCTCAGGCTCCGAAGCTATCTTT.

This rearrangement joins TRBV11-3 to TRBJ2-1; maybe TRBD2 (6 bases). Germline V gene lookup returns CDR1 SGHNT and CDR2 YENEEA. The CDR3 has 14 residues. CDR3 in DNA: TGTGTCTGCAGCTTAGTACGGGAGAAAAATGAGCAGTTCTTC. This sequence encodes CVCSLVREKNEQFF.

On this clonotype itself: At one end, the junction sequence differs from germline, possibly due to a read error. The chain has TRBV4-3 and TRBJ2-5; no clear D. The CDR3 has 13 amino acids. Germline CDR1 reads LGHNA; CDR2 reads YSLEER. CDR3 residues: CASSQDLGKTQYF. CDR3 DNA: TGCGCCAGCAGCCAAGATTTGGGGAAGACCCAATACTTC.

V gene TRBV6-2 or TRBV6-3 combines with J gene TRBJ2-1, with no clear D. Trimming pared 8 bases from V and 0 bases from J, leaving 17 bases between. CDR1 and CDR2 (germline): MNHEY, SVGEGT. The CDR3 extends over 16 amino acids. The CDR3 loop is CASGGRLLSSYNEQFF. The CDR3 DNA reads TGTGCCAGCGGCGGACGGCTCCTTAGCTCCTACAATGAGCAGTTCTTC.

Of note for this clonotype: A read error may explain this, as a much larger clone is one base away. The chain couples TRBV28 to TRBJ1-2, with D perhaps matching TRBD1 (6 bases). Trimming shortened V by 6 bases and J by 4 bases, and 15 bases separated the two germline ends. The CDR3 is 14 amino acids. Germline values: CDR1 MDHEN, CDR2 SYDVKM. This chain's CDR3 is CASRLSYRAYGYTF. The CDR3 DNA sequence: TGTGCCAGCAGGCTGTCGTACAGGGCCTATGGCTACACCTTC.

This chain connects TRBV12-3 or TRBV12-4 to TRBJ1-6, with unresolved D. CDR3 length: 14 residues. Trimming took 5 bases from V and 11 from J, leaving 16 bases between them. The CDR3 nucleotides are TGTGCCAGCAGTCTCATAGAGGGCAAGGCACCCCTCCACTTT. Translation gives CASSLIEGKAPLHF.

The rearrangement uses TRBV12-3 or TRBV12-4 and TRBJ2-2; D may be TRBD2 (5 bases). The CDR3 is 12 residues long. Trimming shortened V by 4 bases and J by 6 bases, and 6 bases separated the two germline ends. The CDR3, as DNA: TGTGCCAGCAGTTCTAGCTCCGGGGAGCTGTTTTTT. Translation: CASSSSSGELFF.

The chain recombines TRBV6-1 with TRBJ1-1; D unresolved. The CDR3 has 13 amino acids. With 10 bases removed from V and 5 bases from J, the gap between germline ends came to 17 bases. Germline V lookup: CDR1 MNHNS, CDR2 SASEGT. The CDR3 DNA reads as TGTGCCAACAGCGTATCATTAAAGACTGAAGCTTTCTTT. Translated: CANSVSLKTEAFF.

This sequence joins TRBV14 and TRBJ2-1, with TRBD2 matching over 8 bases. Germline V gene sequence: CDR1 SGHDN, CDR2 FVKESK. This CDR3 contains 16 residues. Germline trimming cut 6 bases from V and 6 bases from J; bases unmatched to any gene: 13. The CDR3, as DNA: TGTGCCAGCAGTGCCGTAGCGGGATTGGTACCCAATGAGCAGTTCTTC. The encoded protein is CASSAVAGLVPNEQFF.

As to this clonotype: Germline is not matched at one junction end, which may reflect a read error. CDR3 coding DNA: TGTAGCGTTGGGGCAGGGCTTCAGTCCCAGCATTTT. Translation: CSVGAGLQSQHF. The chain employs TRBV29-1 and TRBJ1-5, with D maybe TRBD1 (5 bases). CDR3 length: 12 amino acids. Germline-derived CDR1 and CDR2 are SQVTM and ANQGSEA.